This note documents a single TCR beta chain sequence. The antigen it binds to is not known. Base qualities are not provided; no much larger clone lies one nucleotide away. The source of the sample is a study of blood T cell repertoires in COVID-19 (dated by TCRdb to about 2020). Regarding the research as a whole: Samples from collaborators originated in the United States, Italy and Spain and spanned both the acute and convalescent phases of COVID-19. The prospective study material was composed of cDNA or gDNA derived from T cells, B-cell-depleted T cells, or PBMCs. Subjects who had been exposed to COVID-19, were actively infected with it, or had recovered from it provided the deeply sampled blood TCRbeta repertoires that made up the dataset. A freely available public database, intended as a resource for researchers studying the immune response to SARS-CoV-2, is where the repertoires were released. Samples came from the ongoing ImmuneRACE study (first 160 participants) plus 1,254 subjects from 6 global collaborators. The sample metadata nearly always contained a de-identified subject ID, COVID-19 status, age in years and sex. Where available, HLA class I and class II types were taken from metadata supplied by the sample provider and were not determined by assay-based typing.

Broader findings and caveats from the paper: How much clinical and demographic metadata was included differed by source and by participant, and the metadata was provided uncurated.

In the prospective study, participants were roughly 18 to 100 years old, resided in 24 geographic areas of the United States, and were enrolled through a virtual design. To assign participants to cohorts, the prospective study relied on clinical history that participants themselves reported in a screening survey and a study questionnaire. ImmuneRACE Cohort 3 recovered participants were defined by two consecutive negative NP/OP PCR tests, healthcare professional clearance, or symptom resolution. In the prospective study, mobile phlebotomists collected whole blood, serum and a nasopharyngeal or oropharyngeal swab from each participant. Prospective study participants could optionally give additional blood draws and questionnaires over an approximately 2-month period. Before DNA extraction, prospective study blood samples were shipped either frozen or at room temperature. TCRbeta CDR3 regions were amplified from genomic DNA using the immunoSEQ Assay, a bias-controlled multiplex PCR. The original pipeline was this. The number of nucleated cells in each sample was estimated from the amplification of reference gene primers within the assay. To quantify the absolute abundance of each unique TCRbeta CDR3 rearrangement, sequence reads were collapsed and filtered. For each sample, productive Simpson clonality was calculated by taking the square root of Simpson's diversity index across productive rearrangements. TCRdb retrieved this table from immuneACCESS and kept in-frame rearrangements only. Not all clones are present; in checked studies, unresolved V genes account for under half, and no reason is known for the remainder. V and J calls plus clone size are reproduced from that table; the DNA served to infer D and trimming. This sample holds roughly 330,000 clones; around nine tenths were observed only once. Under 6% of the sample is in the top ten clones.

Input material: PBMCs or T cells enriched from blood (not recorded which). This TCR came from a man aged 25-40 years who had recovered from COVID-19.

The CDR3 has the sequence CASSQDLRQGANYGYTF. The DNA sequence is given as TGTGCCAGCAGCCAAGATTTACGACAGGGTGCTAACTATGGCTACACCTTC. The sequence is built from TRBV4-2 and TRBJ1-2; the junction holds 7 bases that match TRBD1. From V the trimming removes 0 bases and from J it removes 0 bases, while the gene matches leave 7 bases of the junction unaccounted for. The cysteine opens and the phenylalanine closes a CDR3 of 17 amino acids. The only DNA kept is the CDR3, 51 bases in frame from the first base. CDR1 is given as LGHNA and CDR2 as YNFKEQ, both from the germline V gene.